The T cell receptor beta chain described here comes from a study of cytomegalovirus exposure and HLA in healthy donors. Separate from the 666-subject first cohort, the 120-subject validation cohort was the one that the donors belonged to. Of note for this clone: Its matching antigen is unknown.

Measured with immunoSEQ multiplex PCR; TCRdb has only the in-frame clones, and not every one. The repertoire holds 100,000 to 120,000 clones, with approximately 85% as singletons. General study results and limits: Overall, under 200 TCR beta chains were annotated as cytomegalovirus-associated. In vitro assays verified that three CMV-associated chains recognized CMV antigens specifically.

The sequence was obtained from a young woman in good health and CMV-seronegative. Sequencing was carried out using PBMCs.

The CDR3 here is CASRPPGTGAISSYNEQFF. The CDR3, as DNA: TGTGCCAGCAGGCCTCCCGGGACAGGGGCCATAAGCTCCTACAATGAGCAGTTCTTC. The V gene is TRBV27, the J gene TRBJ2-1, with 10 bases aligning to TRBD1. CDR1 MNHEY and CDR2 SMNVEV come from the germline V gene (reference sequence). This CDR3 is 19 amino acids long. V lost 6 bases to trimming and J lost 0 bases; unmatched junction nucleotides: 14.